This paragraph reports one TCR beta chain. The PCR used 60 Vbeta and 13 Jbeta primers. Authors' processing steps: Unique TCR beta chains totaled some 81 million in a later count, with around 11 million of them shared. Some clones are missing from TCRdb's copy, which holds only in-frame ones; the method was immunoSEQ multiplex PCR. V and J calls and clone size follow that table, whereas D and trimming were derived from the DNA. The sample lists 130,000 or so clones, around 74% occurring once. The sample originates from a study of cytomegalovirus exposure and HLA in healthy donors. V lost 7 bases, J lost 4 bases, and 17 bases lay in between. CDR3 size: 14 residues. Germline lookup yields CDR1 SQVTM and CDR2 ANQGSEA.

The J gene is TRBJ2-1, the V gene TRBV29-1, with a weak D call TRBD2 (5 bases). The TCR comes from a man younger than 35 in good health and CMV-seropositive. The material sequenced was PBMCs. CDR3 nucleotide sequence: TGCAGCGCCCCGGGTGGACTGTGGTACAATGAGCAGTTCTTC. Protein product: CSAPGGLWYNEQFF.